The TCR beta chain under discussion was sequenced for a study of cytomegalovirus exposure and HLA in healthy donors. Study-level results: It was 150 to 200 TCR beta chains that were listed as cytomegalovirus-associated. The classifier reportedly diagnosed cytomegalovirus status with high specificity and sensitivity.

From the approximately 120-subject validation cohort, which was separate from the roughly 690-subject first cohort, the donors were drawn. Of note for this clone: As yet, its antigen is unknown.

Sequencing was performed with immunoSEQ multiplex PCR; in TCRdb, only in-frame clones are kept and a portion is missing. This sample has 150,000 to 200,000 clones; about 81% occur once, and the top ten carry 0.95% to 1.5%. The trim removed 4 bases at V and 7 bases at J, leaving 10 bases unmatched. CDR1 MNHEY and CDR2 SMNVEV come from the germline V gene (reference sequence). This CDR3 spans 17 amino acids. The gene calls are TRBV27 and TRBJ2-7; 16 bases map to TRBD2. The sample consisted of PBMCs. This sequence was found in a woman under 40 in good health and CMV-seronegative. The CDR3 DNA sequence: TGTGCCAGCAGTTCTACCGGGACTAGCGGGAGGGCGAGGGAGCAGTACTTC. Translation gives CASSSTGTSGRAREQYF.